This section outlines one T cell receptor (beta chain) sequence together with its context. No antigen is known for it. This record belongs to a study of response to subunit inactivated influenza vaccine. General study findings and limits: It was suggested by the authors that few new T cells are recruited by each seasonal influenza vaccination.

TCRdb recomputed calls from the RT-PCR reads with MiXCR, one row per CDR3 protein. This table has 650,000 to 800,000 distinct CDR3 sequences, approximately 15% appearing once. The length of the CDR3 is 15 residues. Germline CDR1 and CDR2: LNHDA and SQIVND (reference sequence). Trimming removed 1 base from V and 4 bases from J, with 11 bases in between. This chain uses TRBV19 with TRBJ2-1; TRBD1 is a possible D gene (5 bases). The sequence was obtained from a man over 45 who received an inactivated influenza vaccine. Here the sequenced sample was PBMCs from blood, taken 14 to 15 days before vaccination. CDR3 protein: CASSIGGYPYNEQFF. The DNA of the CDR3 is TGTGCCAGTAGTATAGGGGGCTACCCTTACAATGAGCAGTTCTTC.